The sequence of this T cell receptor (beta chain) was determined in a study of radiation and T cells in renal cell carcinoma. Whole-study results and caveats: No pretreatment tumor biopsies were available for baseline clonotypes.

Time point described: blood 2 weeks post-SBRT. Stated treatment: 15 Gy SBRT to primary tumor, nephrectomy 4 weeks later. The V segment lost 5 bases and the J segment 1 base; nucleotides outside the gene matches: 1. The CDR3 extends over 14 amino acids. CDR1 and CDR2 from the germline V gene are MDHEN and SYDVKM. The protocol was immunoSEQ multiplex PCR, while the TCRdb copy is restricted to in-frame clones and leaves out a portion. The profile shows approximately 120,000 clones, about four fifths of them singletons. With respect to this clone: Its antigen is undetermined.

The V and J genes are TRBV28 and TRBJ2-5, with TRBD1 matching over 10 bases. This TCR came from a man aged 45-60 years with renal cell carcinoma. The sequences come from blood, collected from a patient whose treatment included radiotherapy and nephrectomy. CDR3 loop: CASSRDRGQETQYF. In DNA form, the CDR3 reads TGTGCCAGCAGTCGGGACAGGGGCCAAGAGACCCAGTACTTC.